The rows below give T cell receptor beta chains drawn from one sample of a study of shared clonotypes between healthy human individuals. This table comes from immunoSEQ multiplex PCR, and its TCRdb copy is limited to in-frame clones, with some not included. The sample includes around 2,000,000 clones, roughly 94% of them seen just once. Specimen: naive CD8+ T cells sorted from blood. These receptors were taken from a man aged 18 to 30 in good health. Both conserved end residues are part of each CDR3. The order of the fields is D gene, V gene, J gene, clone size, CDR3 DNA, CDR3 protein. The D gene is left open where the match is weak. Rows may omit the clone size; those that give it use once, few, many or a size class.

TRBD1	TRBV5-6	TRBJ2-7	-	TGTGCCAGCAGTGCCGGGACAGCCTACGAGCAGTACTTC	CASSAGTAYEQYF
-	TRBV9	TRBJ1-1	-	TGTGCCAGCAGCCAAGCGGGGGCGCGGACTGAAGCTTTCTTT	CASSQAGARTEAFF
TRBD1	TRBV9	TRBJ1-2	-	TGTGCCAGCAGCCCCCGACAGGGAGCTAACTATGGCTACACCTTC	CASSPRQGANYGYTF
TRBD1	TRBV4-1	TRBJ1-2	-	TGCGCCAGCAGCCAGTCCGGACAGGGTGCCTATGGCTACACCTTC	CASSQSGQGAYGYTF
TRBD2	TRBV4-1	TRBJ2-3	-	TGCGCCAGCAGCCAAGATACGGTAGCGGGGGGGACAGATACGCAGTATTTT	CASSQDTVAGGTDTQYF
-	TRBV27	TRBJ2-7	-	TGTGCCAGCAGTCAGCAACCCGGGAGCCGTCACGAGCAGTACTTC	CASSQQPGSRHEQYF
-	TRBV11-1	TRBJ2-7	-	TGTGCCAGCAGCTTAGTAGACTCCTACGAGCAGTACTTC	CASSLVDSYEQYF
TRBD2	TRBV27	TRBJ2-7	-	TGTGCCAGCAGTCCCCTGACTAGCGGGGGCCATTACGAGCAGTACTTC	CASSPLTSGGHYEQYF
TRBD1	TRBV4-3	TRBJ1-4	once	TGCGCCAGCAGCCAAGTTGACAGGGGGCAAATTGGTAATGAAAAACTGTTTTTT	CASSQVDRGQIGNEKLFF
TRBD2	TRBV7-8	TRBJ2-7	-	TGTGCCAGCAGCCCGACTAGCGGTATAGGGTACGAGCAGTACTTC	CASSPTSGIGYEQYF
TRBD1	TRBV13	TRBJ2-5	-	TGTGCCAGCAGCGCGGGACAGGGTGGGGAAGAGACCCAGTACTTC	CASSAGQGGEETQYF
TRBD1	TRBV7-6	TRBJ2-7	-	TGTGCCAGCAGCCCCGGGCCCCGGGACAGCCGCTACGAGCAGTACTTC	CASSPGPRDSRYEQYF
TRBD1	TRBV4-3	TRBJ2-5	-	TGCGCCAGCAGCCAAGTTCTCGCAGGGGGTTTGGAGACCCAGTACTTC	CASSQVLAGGLETQYF
-	TRBV9	TRBJ2-3	-	TGTGCCAGCAGCGCCTTCCCGGGTTGGGCAGATACGCAGTATTTT	CASSAFPGWADTQYF
TRBD2	TRBV5-1	TRBJ2-1	-	TGCGCCAGCAGCTTGGCCTTAACTAGCGGGGATGAGCAGTTCTTC	CASSLALTSGDEQFF
-	TRBV30	TRBJ1-1	-	TGTGCCTGGAGTGTGCAGGGAGCCTCAGAAGCTTTCTTT	CAWSVQGASEAFF
-	TRBV19	TRBJ1-5	-	TGTGCCAGTAGTATAGACAGGGTGGTTTACAATCAGCCCCAGCATTTT	CASSIDRVVYNQPQHF
TRBD2	TRBV30	TRBJ2-7	-	TGTGCCTGGAGTTGGACTAGCGGGGTGGGTGAGCAGTACTTC	CAWSWTSGVGEQYF
-	TRBV30	TRBJ2-3	-	TGTGCCTGGAGTACAGCTTCAGATACGCAGTATTTT	CAWSTASDTQYF
-	TRBV7-2	TRBJ1-3	-	TGTGCCAGCAGCGCCAGAATACAGGTCGCTGGAAACACCATATATTTT	CASSARIQVAGNTIYF
-	TRBV7-9	TRBJ1-6	-	TGTGCCAGCAGCTTAGCCGGAAGTACCTATAATTCACCCCTCCACTTT	CASSLAGSTYNSPLHF
-	TRBV2	TRBJ2-3	-	TGTGCCAGCAGTGATATCGCGACTACGCAGTATTTT	CASSDIATTQYF
-	TRBV19	TRBJ1-6	-	TGTGCCAGTAGTATCGGAATGGAGAATTCACCCCTCCACTTT	CASSIGMENSPLHF